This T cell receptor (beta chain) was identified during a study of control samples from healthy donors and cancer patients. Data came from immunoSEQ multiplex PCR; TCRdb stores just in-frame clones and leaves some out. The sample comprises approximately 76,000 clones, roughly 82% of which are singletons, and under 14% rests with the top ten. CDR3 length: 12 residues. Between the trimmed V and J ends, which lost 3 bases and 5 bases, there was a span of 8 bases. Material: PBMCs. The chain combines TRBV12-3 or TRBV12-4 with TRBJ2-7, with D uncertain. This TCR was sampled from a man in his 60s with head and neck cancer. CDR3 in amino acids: CASSFGSDEQYF. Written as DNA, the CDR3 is TGTGCCAGCAGTTTCGGGTCGGACGAGCAGTACTTC.